The T cell receptor beta chain described here comes from a study of blood T cell repertoires in COVID-19. Study overall: COVID-19 samples collected from the United States, Italy and Spain covered acute and convalescent phases. Sample material is recorded as cDNA or gDNA derived from T cells, B-cell-depleted T cells, or PBMCs.

CDR1 is SQVTM and CDR2 is ANQGSEA in the germline V gene. The trim removed 0 bases at V and 10 bases at J, leaving 10 bases unmatched. The CDR3 sequence is 14 residues long. As handled by the study authors: Estimated nucleated cell counts came from reference gene primer amplification. Sequencing was performed with immunoSEQ multiplex PCR; in TCRdb, only in-frame clones are kept and a portion is missing. The DNA gave D and trimming, while V, J and clone size come from that table. The sample holds 300,000 to 450,000 clones, around 87% seen once. Input material: peripheral blood. This receptor was taken from a human donor in a cohort sampled during active COVID-19. The chain is built from TRBV29-1 and TRBJ1-2; 8 nucleotides align to TRBD1. The CDR3 DNA sequence: TGCAGCGTTGAAGATGGGGCACAGGGGGGGACCTACACCTTC. As protein: CSVEDGAQGGTYTF.